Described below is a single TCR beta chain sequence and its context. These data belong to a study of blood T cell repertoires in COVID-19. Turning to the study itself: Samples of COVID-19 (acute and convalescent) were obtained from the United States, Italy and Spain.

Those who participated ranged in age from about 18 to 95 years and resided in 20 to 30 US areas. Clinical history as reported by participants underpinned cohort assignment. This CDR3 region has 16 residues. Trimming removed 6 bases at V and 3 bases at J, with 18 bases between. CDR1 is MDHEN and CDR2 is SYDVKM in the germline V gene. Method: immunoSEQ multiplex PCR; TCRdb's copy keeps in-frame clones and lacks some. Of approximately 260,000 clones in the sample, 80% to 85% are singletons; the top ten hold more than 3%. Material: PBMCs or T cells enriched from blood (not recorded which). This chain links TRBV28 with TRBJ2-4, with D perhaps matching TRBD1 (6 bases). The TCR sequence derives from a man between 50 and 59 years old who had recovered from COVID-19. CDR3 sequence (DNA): TGTGCCAGCAGGCAATCAGGGGTTTTGGACAAAAACATTCAGTACTTC. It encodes CASRQSGVLDKNIQYF.